The next 20 T cell receptor beta chains were all read from a single sample in a study of blood T cell repertoires in COVID-19. Generated by immunoSEQ multiplex PCR, the TCRdb table keeps only in-frame clones and is missing some. The table lists roughly 190,000 clones, about 81% of them singletons. The sequencing sample was made of peripheral blood. The receptors were sampled from a young man with active or convalescent COVID-19.

The gene calls are TRBV9 and TRBJ1-1; D is uncertain. V gave up 2 bases and J gave up 3 bases, with 8 bases separating them. The CDR3 loop spans 13 amino acids. Looked up from germline, CDR1 is SGDLS and CDR2 is YYNGEE. For the CDR3, the DNA is TGTGCCAGCAGCGTCAGGCAGGACACTGAAGCTTTCTTT. This encodes CASSVRQDTEAFF.

This clone appeared a few times. V gene TRBV9 combines with J gene TRBJ2-1; possible D gene TRBD2, 5 bases. This CDR3 contains 15 residues. The germline V gene has CDR1 SGDLS and CDR2 YYNGEE. Trimming pared 0 bases from V and 6 bases from J, leaving 13 bases between. The CDR3 DNA reads TGTGCCAGCAGCGTAGGGGCTCCCGGGGTCAATGAGCAGTTCTTC. This translates into CASSVGAPGVNEQFF.

The gene calls are TRBV6-5 and TRBJ1-2; 9 bases match TRBD1. The germline CDR1 and CDR2 sequences are MNHEY and SVGAGI. V trimming: 6 bases; J trimming: 2 bases; junction bases outside the gene matches: 4. The CDR3 runs 14 residues. In nucleotides, the CDR3 is TGTGCCAGCAGACCGACAGGGGGGAACTATGGCTACACCTTC. It translates to CASRPTGGNYGYTF.

This chain joins TRBV14 and TRBJ1-5, with D tentatively TRBD1 (6 bases). Per the germline V gene, CDR1 is SGHDN and CDR2 is FVKESK. This CDR3 contains 13 residues. The V gene lost 4 bases and the J gene lost 7 bases, with 11 bases spanning the gap. CDR3 in DNA: TGTGCCAGCAGCCCTACAGGGACCCAGCCCCAGCATTTT. Translated, it gives CASSPTGTQPQHF.

The gene calls are TRBV5-6 and TRBJ2-2; TRBD1 matches at 10 bases. Losses at the gene ends were 3 bases for V and 5 bases for J; bases not matched to a gene: 1. Germline V gene lookup returns CDR1 SGHDT and CDR2 YYEEEE. The CDR3 totals 14 residues. The chain's CDR3 is CASSWGQGTGELFF. The CDR3 DNA sequence: TGTGCCAGCAGCTGGGGACAGGGGACCGGGGAGCTGTTTTTT.

V and J are TRBV18 and TRBJ1-5, with 8 bases lining up with TRBD1. This CDR3 has 16 residues. CDR1 and CDR2 from the germline V gene are KGHSH and LQKENI. V shed 0 bases and J 4 bases; nucleotides not matched to a gene: 5. Written as DNA, the CDR3 is TGTGCCAGCTCACCACCCTGGACAGGGTCTAATCAGCCCCAGCATTTT. Its translation is CASSPPWTGSNQPQHF.

This chain links TRBV30 with TRBJ2-3; a weak D match, TRBD1 (5 bases). CDR3 length equals 15 residues. The germline V gene has CDR1 GTSNPN and CDR2 SVGIG (reference sequence). Trimming cost V 1 base and J 6 bases, with 17 bases left between them. The CDR3, as DNA: TGTGCCTGGAGTGGAACAGGTCTCCCCGTGGATACGCAGTATTTT. Translating it yields CAWSGTGLPVDTQYF.

In this sample, this clone turned up a few times. Here the CDR3 reads CASSGHANSNQPQHF. The CDR3 nucleotides read TGTGCCAGCAGTGGGCATGCGAATAGCAATCAGCCCCAGCATTTT. The chain links TRBV28 to TRBJ1-5; D unresolved. V shed 5 bases and J shed 0 bases, with 11 bases lying between them. CDR3 length: 15 residues. Germline V gene sequence: CDR1 MDHEN, CDR2 SYDVKM.

The chain employs TRBV25-1 and TRBJ1-1; 8 bases line up with TRBD1. Germline CDR1 is MGHDK and CDR2 is SYGVNS. The CDR3 is made up of 14 amino acids. V shed 4 bases and J 6 bases; nucleotides not matched to a gene: 7. CDR3 in DNA: TGTGCCAGCAGTGCCCAGGGGGCGAATTCTGAAGCTTTCTTT. Translated: CASSAQGANSEAFF. The variable domain in full, with the rest retrieved from reference TRBV25-1 and TRBJ1-1, is EADIYQTPRYLVIGTGKKITLECSQTMGHDKMYWYQQDPGMELHLIHYSYGVNSTEKGDLSSESTVSRIRTEHFPLTLESARPSHTSQYLCASSAQGANSEAFFGQGTRLTVV.

V usage is TRBV10-3 and J usage is TRBJ2-7; TRBD1 agrees at 9 bases. J lost 6 bases, V lost 11 bases, and 23 bases had no gene match. CDR3 length: 17 amino acids. In germline, CDR1 is ENHRY, CDR2 SYGVKD. In nucleotides, the CDR3 is TGTGCCTTAGCCCCAGGCATGGACGGGACAGGGACGAGCGAGCAGTACGTC. Translation: CALAPGMDGTGTSEQYV.

The chain joins TRBV27 to TRBJ2-2; 7 bases are shared with TRBD1. The V segment lost 5 bases and the J segment 0 bases; nucleotides outside the gene matches: 9. The CDR3 totals 17 residues. The germline V gene has CDR1 MNHEY and CDR2 SMNVEV (reference sequence). The chain's CDR3 is CASSPKRQGANTGELFF. CDR3 bases: TGTGCCAGCAGTCCAAAACGACAGGGTGCGAACACCGGGGAGCTGTTTTTT.

The chain uses TRBV7-6 and TRBJ2-6; D unresolved. Trimming pared 5 bases from V and 0 bases from J, leaving 5 bases between. The CDR3 loop spans 14 amino acids. The germline CDR1 and CDR2 sequences are SGHVS and FNYEAQ. CDR3 bases: TGTGCCAGCAGCGTTAGCTCTGGGGCCAACGTCCTGACTTTC. This encodes CASSVSSGANVLTF.

As DNA, the CDR3 is TGTGCCAGCAGTCCCACGTGGGGGGCCTACGAGCAGTACTTC. Amino acid sequence: CASSPTWGAYEQYF. The chain carries TRBV11-2 and TRBJ2-7, with a tentative D call TRBD2 (6 bases). The germline V and J ends were trimmed by 6 bases and 2 bases, with 14 bases remaining between them. The CDR3 loop spans 14 amino acids. In germline, CDR1 is SGHAT, CDR2 FQNNGV.

V is TRBV21-1 and J is TRBJ2-3; the D call in the table, TRBD2, was not verified against the DNA. TRBV21-1 is a recognized pseudogene. This CDR3 comprises 19 residues. The CDR3 sequence: CASLPESFDPPGGTDTQYF. CDR3 in DNA: TGTGCCAGCCTCCCGGAGTCGTTTGACCCACCCGGAGGAACAGATACGCAGTATTTT.

This chain connects TRBV19 to TRBJ2-1, with TRBD1 matching over 10 bases. CDR1 is LNHDA and CDR2 is SQIVND in the germline V gene (reference sequence). The CDR3 loop spans 15 amino acids. The J segment lost 7 bases and the V segment lost 3 bases, leaving 6 bases of the junction unmatched. The CDR3 here is CASSIMGDRGNEQFF. The CDR3, as DNA: TGTGCCAGTAGTATTATGGGGGACAGGGGTAATGAGCAGTTCTTC.

The V gene is TRBV30, the J gene TRBJ2-2; D is possibly TRBD2 (6 bases). The V end was cut by 0 bases, the J end by 6 bases, with 14 bases between. The CDR3 sequence is 15 residues long. Per germline, CDR1 GTSNPN and CDR2 SVGIG (reference sequence). The CDR3 bases are TGTGCCTGGAGTGTATTGGTTTTAGCGGCCGGGGAGCTGTTTTTT. Translation: CAWSVLVLAAGELFF.

This clone came up once. This chain connects TRBV5-1 to TRBJ2-3; a possible D gene is TRBD2 (6 bases). CDR3 size: 16 residues. Germline V gene sequence: CDR1 SGHRS, CDR2 YFSETQ. The V end was cut by 4 bases, the J end by 0 bases, with 15 bases between. The CDR3 sequence is CASSPGGTSSTDTQYF. The CDR3 region has the DNA TGCGCCAGCAGCCCCGGAGGGACTTCTAGCACAGATACGCAGTATTTT.

The chain is built from TRBV5-8 and TRBJ2-1; weak D call: TRBD1 (5 bases). There are 13 residues in the CDR3. Trimming pared 3 bases from V and 4 bases from J, leaving 8 bases between. Germline assignment: CDR1 SGHTS and CDR2 YDEGEE. The CDR3 sequence is CASSYRTYNEQFF. The CDR3, as DNA: TGTGCCAGCAGCTATAGGACATACAATGAGCAGTTCTTC.

The sample holds one count of this clone. The chain employs TRBV5-1 and TRBJ2-1; unclear D gene. CDR1 is SGHRS, CDR2 YFSETQ, per germline. Trimming left V 4 bases short and J 6 bases short, with 5 bases between. This CDR3 comprises 11 residues. The CDR3 loop reads CASSLGNEQFF. DNA for the CDR3: TGCGCCAGCAGCCTCGGCAATGAGCAGTTCTTC.

The chain couples TRBV6-5 to TRBJ1-1, with D perhaps TRBD1 (6 bases). The CDR3 contains 15 residues. Looked up from germline, CDR1 is MNHEY and CDR2 is SVGAGI. Trimming took off 0 bases at V and 6 bases at J, with 14 bases between the two ends. In DNA, the CDR3 is TGTGCCAGCAGTTACTCCTGGGGGCGGTCTTCTGAAGCTTTCTTT. As protein: CASSYSWGRSSEAFF.